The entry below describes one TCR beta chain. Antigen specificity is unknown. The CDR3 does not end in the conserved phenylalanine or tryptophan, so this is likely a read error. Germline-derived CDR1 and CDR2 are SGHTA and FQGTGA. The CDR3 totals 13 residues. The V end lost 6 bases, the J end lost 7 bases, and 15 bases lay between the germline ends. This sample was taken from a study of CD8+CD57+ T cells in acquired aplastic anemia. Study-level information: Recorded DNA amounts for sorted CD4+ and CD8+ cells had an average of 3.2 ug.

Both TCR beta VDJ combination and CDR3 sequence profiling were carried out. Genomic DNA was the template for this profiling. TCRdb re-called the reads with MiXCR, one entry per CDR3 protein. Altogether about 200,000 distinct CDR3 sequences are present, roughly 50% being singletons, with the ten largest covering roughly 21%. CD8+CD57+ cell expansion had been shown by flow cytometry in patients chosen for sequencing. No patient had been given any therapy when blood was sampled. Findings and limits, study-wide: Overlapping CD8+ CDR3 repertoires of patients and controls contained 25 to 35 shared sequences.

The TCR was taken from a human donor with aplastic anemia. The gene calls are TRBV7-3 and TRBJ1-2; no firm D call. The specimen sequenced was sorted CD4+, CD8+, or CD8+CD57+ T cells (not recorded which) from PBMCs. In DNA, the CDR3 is TGTGCCAGCAGACCGCGGTCCCTCGGTGGCTACACCCTC. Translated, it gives CASRPRSLGGYTL.